This T cell receptor (beta chain) was captured by sequencing in a study of Ad26.COV2.S vaccination and SARS-CoV-2 variants. Produced via immunoSEQ multiplex PCR; TCRdb's table is partial and in-frame only. The repertoire consists of around 320,000 clones, with roughly 87% occurring once and the leading ten covering about 3%. This clone was found a few times. Stated treatment: some 20 received Ad26.COV2.S at low or high dose, single or two shots; several received placebo; per-sample allocation not given. Material that was analyzed had been drawn on day 63 after the first vaccine or placebo injection. It was Wuhan-strain SARS-CoV-2 spike that the Ad26 vaccine vector expressed. Material: peripheral blood, obtained in a trial of Ad26.COV2.S vaccine versus placebo. This TCR came from a person aged 18 to 65 who received the Ad26.COV2.S COVID-19 vaccine or a placebo.

The CDR3 spells CASSDSTYGGPNTEAFF. The CDR3 DNA reads TGTGCCAGCAGTGATAGTACCTATGGCGGACCGAACACTGAAGCTTTCTTT. This chain uses TRBV2 with TRBJ1-1; unclear D gene. Trimming cost V 3 bases and J 1 base, with 18 bases left between them. Germline V lookup: CDR1 SNHLY, CDR2 FYNNEI. The CDR3 consists of 17 residues.